This section outlines one T cell receptor beta chain sequence together with its context. Its antigen remains unidentified. The library tagged individual cDNA molecules with unique molecular identifiers. In the original processing: Sequenced samples showed a median of approximately 100,000 TCRs each, with counts running from roughly 23,000 to 700,000. TCRdb re-called the 5' RACE reads through MiXCR, storing one row per CDR3 protein. The V and J calls come from TCRdb's annotation, not from the publication. In the table there are tens of thousands of distinct CDR3 sequences, 15% to 20% of which are singletons. This record comes from a study of human T cells and chemical hapten exposure. Study background: Mainly, slight library volume differences in the pool made TCR yields vary.

This CDR3 has 14 amino acids. V dropped 1 base and J dropped 3 bases, with 10 bases sitting between them. Germline CDR1 is SGHRS and CDR2 is YFSETQ. Overall study findings and caveats: TCRs at a frequency above 1 in 1000 stayed unchanged with DPC sensitization.

Whole blood, unfractionated, served as the material for total RNA extraction. V gene TRBV5-1 combines with J gene TRBJ1-2; tentative D call: TRBD1 (5 bases). This receptor was identified in a female donor in good health. CDR3 in DNA: TGCGCCAGCAGCTTGCAAGGGACGGACTATGGCTACACCTTC. Its translation is CASSLQGTDYGYTF.